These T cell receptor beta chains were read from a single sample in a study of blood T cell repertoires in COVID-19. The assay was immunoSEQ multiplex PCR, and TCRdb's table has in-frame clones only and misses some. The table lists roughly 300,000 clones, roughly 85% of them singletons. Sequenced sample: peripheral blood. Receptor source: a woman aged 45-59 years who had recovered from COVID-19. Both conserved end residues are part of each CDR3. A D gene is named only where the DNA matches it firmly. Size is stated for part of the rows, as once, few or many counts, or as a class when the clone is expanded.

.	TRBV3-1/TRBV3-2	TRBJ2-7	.	TGTGCCAGCAGCCAAGATCTGGCGGGACGCGAGCAGTACTTC	CASSQDLAGREQYF
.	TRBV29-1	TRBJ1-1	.	TGCAGCGTTGCTCGGGTTGCGAACACTGAAGCTTTCTTT	CSVARVANTEAFF
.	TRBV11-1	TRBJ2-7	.	TGTGCCAGCACCAACAGGGTTTACGAGCAGTACTTC	CASTNRVYEQYF
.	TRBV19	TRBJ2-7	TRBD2	TGTGCCAGTAGTATCTACCCGGGACTAGCGGGAGGGCCAGTATCCCACGAGCAGTACTTC	CASSIYPGLAGGPVSHEQYF
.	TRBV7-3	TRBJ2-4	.	TGTGCCAGCAGCTTAATGGGGTCACCAGGGGTTAAAAACATTCAGTACTTC	CASSLMGSPGVKNIQYF
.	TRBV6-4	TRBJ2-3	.	TGTGCCAGCAGTGCGGGGTTTGGCACAGATACGCAGTATTTT	CASSAGFGTDTQYF
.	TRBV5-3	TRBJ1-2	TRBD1	TGTGCCAGAAGCACGCGGACAGGGGAAAGAGGCTACACCTTC	CARSTRTGERGYTF
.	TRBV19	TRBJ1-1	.	TGTGCCAGTAGTACGCCTTCTAGGGGGATGAACACTGAAGCTTTCTTT	CASSTPSRGMNTEAFF
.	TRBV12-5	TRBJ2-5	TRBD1	TGTGCTAGTGCCAATTGGGAGGGCGGGACAGGGCCGACCCAGTACTTC	CASANWEGGTGPTQYF
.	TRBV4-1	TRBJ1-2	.	TGCGCCAGCAGCCAAGATCGACAGTTACCGTCGTATGGCTACACCTTC	CASSQDRQLPSYGYTF
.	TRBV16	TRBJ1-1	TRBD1	TGTGCCAGCAGCCAACGGTTGGGACAGGGTAAGACTGAAGCTTTCTTT	CASSQRLGQGKTEAFF
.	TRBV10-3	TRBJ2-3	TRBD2	TGTGCCATCAGAATTAGCGGGGGGGCCCCAGATACGCAGTATTTT	CAIRISGGAPDTQYF
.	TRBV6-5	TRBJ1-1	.	TGTGCCAGCTTCGGGGGTAAGAACACTGAAGCTTTCTTT	CASFGGKNTEAFF
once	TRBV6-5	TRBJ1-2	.	TGTGCCAGCAGCCCCCAAGTGAAGGGGTTTGATGGCTACACCTTC	CASSPQVKGFDGYTF
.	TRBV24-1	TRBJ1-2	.	TGTGCCACCAGTGGCGCCGATGGCTACACCTTC	CATSGADGYTF
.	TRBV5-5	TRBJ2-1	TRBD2	TGTGCCAGCAGCCCGTTTACAGGACTAGCGCCGGATGAGCAGTTCTTC	CASSPFTGLAPDEQFF
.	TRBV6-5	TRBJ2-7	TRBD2	TGTGCCAGCAGTTACTCGGGACTAGCGGAGTACGAGCAGTACTTC	CASSYSGLAEYEQYF